The T cell receptor (beta chain) described here comes from a study of blood T cell repertoires in COVID-19. Data came from immunoSEQ multiplex PCR; TCRdb stores just in-frame clones and leaves some out. Altogether around 700,000 clones are present, around 90% being singletons, with the ten largest covering roughly 0.25%. Germline values: CDR1 LGHDT, CDR2 YNNKEL (reference sequence). This CDR3 contains 15 residues. Trimming cost V 3 bases and J 7 bases, with 15 bases left between them. The origin of this receptor is a woman younger than 30 with acute or convalescent COVID-19. The chain combines TRBV3-1 (or the pseudogene TRBV3-2) with TRBJ1-4, with D perhaps matching TRBD1 (6 bases). Source material: peripheral blood. CDR3 in DNA: TGTGCCAGCAGCCACCTACTAGGGGGGGTTGAAAAACTGTTTTTT. Its protein product is CASSHLLGGVEKLFF.